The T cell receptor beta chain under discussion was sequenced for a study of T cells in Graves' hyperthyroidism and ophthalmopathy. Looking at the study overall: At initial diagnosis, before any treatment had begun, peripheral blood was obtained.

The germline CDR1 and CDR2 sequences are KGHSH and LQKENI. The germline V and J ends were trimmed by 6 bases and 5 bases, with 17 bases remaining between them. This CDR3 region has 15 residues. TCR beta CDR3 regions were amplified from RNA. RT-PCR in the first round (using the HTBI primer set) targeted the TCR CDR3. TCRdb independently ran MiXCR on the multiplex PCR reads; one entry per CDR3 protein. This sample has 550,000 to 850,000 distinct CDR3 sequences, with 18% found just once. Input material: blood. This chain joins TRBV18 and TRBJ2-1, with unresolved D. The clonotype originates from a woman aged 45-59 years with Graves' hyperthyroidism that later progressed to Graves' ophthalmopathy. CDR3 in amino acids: CASSVGSSPHNEQFF. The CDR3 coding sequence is TGTGCCAGCTCCGTCGGCTCGTCCCCTCACAATGAGCAGTTCTTC.